This T cell receptor beta chain was documented in a study of T cells in Graves' hyperthyroidism and ophthalmopathy. The CDR3 runs to 13 residues. Trimming took 7 bases from V and 8 from J, leaving 15 bases between them. Germline V gene sequence: CDR1 LGHNA, CDR2 YNFKEQ. RNA transcripts served as the template for amplifying TCR beta CDR3 regions. The study used the HTBI primer set for a first-round RT-PCR of the TCR CDR3. TCRdb reprocessed the multiplex PCR reads via MiXCR and lists one record per CDR3 protein. The sample contains 500,000 to 650,000 distinct CDR3 sequences, just under 20% of which appear only once. Uncontrolled infection, other autoimmune disease, pregnancy or lactation disqualified patients from enrolment. This clonotype was found many times. Its matching antigen is unknown. The study's findings and limits: With a median lead of roughly 6.2 months before onset, the model predicted ophthalmopathy. Researchers found most expanded thyroid clonotypes above 0.001 in blood as well.

The specimen was blood. The source of this sequence is a middle-aged man with Graves' ophthalmopathy. The chain couples TRBV4-2 to TRBJ1-5; possible D gene TRBD1, 6 bases. The CDR3 region is CASTQNEGEPQHF. The DNA for the CDR3 is TGTGCCAGCACTCAAAACGAGGGGGAGCCCCAGCATTTT.